One and the same sample provided the 17 T cell receptor beta chains below, sequenced in a study of blood T cell repertoires in COVID-19. The table came from immunoSEQ multiplex PCR; TCRdb's copy has only in-frame clones and leaves some out. The sample includes roughly 230,000 clones, 85% of them seen just once. The sample comprised PBMCs or T cells enriched from blood (not recorded which). Receptors were obtained from a woman between 50 and 59 years old who had been exposed to COVID-19.

The chain combines TRBV30 with TRBJ1-4; D is ambiguous. The V and J ends lost 0 bases and 13 bases respectively, with 15 bases between them. The germline gives CDR1 GTSNPN, CDR2 SVGIG (reference sequence). The CDR3 covers 13 residues. CDR3 sequence reads: CAWSVSGRAGLFF. CDR3 in DNA: TGTGCCTGGAGTGTAAGCGGACGGGCGGGACTGTTTTTT.

The chain recombines TRBV7-2 with TRBJ1-6; D is unresolved. CDR3 length: 13 amino acids. Germline lookup yields CDR1 SGHTA and CDR2 FQGNSA. V dropped 1 base and J dropped 8 bases, with 6 bases sitting between them. The CDR3 region is CASSLDLDSPLHF. The CDR3, as DNA: TGTGCCAGCAGCTTAGATCTAGATTCACCCCTCCACTTT. Looking up the rest from reference TRBV7-2 and TRBJ1-6 gives the full variable domain: GAGVSQSPSNKVTEKGKDVELRCDPISGHTALYWYRQSLGQGLEFLIYFQGNSAPDKSGLPSDRFSAERTGGSVSTLTIQRTQQEDSAVYLCASSLDLDSPLHFGNGTRLTVT.

This clone came up a few times. Here the CDR3 DNA reads TGTGCCAGCAGCGATCAGTGGGGGCACACCGGGGAGCTGTTTTTT. It translates to CASSDQWGHTGELFF. The chain carries TRBV7-8 and TRBJ2-2; possibly TRBD1 for D (6 bases). The CDR3 totals 15 residues. The germline V and J ends were trimmed by 5 bases and 3 bases, with 13 bases remaining between them. Germline assignment: CDR1 SGHVS and CDR2 FQNEAQ.

This chain uses TRBV10-2 with TRBJ1-1; the D is unclear. The CDR3 length is 13 residues. Germline-derived CDR1 and CDR2 are WSHSY and SAAADI. The V and J ends lost 10 bases and 4 bases respectively, with 16 bases between them. The CDR3 coding sequence is TGCGCCACCTCGGGGAATGGTGGCACTGAAGCTTTCTTT. Translating gives CATSGNGGTEAFF.

J is TRBJ1-3 and V is TRBV9; TRBD1 might be the D (6 bases). CDR3 length: 17 residues. V was cut by 0 bases and J by 2 bases, with 15 bases left in between. The V gene's germline CDR1 is SGDLS and CDR2 YYNGEE. CDR3 DNA sequence: TGTGCCAGCAGCGTAGGTACAGGGAGGGTACCTGGAAACACCATATATTTT. This sequence encodes CASSVGTGRVPGNTIYF. Drawing the rest from reference TRBV9 and TRBJ1-3, the complete variable domain is DSGVTQTPKHLITATGQRVTLRCSPRSGDLSVYWYQQSLDQGLQFLIQYYNGEERAKGNILERFSAQQFPDLHSELNLSSLELGDSALYFCASSVGTGRVPGNTIYFGEGSWLTVV.

The V call is TRBV28, the J call TRBJ2-3, with 7 positions matching TRBD2. The CDR3 loop spans 17 amino acids. Unmatched junction bases numbered 16, after V lost 6 bases and J lost 4 bases. Per germline, CDR1 MDHEN and CDR2 SYDVKM. CDR3 sequence: CASSHGLVLPMADTQYF. The CDR3 DNA sequence: TGTGCCAGCAGCCACGGACTAGTCCTACCCATGGCAGATACGCAGTATTTT.

The chain links TRBV5-1 to TRBJ2-5; no clear D gene. The V end was cut by 6 bases, the J end by 10 bases, with 10 bases between. This CDR3 is 10 amino acids long. The germline V gene has CDR1 SGHRS and CDR2 YFSETQ. The CDR3 bases are TGCGCCAGCAAAAAGAGGAACCAGTACTTC. This encodes CASKKRNQYF.

The CDR3 sequence is CAWGTGDTANYGYTF. The CDR3 DNA reads as TGTGCCTGGGGGACAGGCGATACCGCTAACTATGGCTACACCTTC. The chain joins TRBV30 to TRBJ1-2; 8 bases are shared with TRBD1. V trimming: 5 bases; J trimming: 0 bases; junction bases outside the gene matches: 8. The germline V gene has CDR1 GTSNPN and CDR2 SVGIG (reference sequence). The CDR3 extends over 15 amino acids.

This clone was seen a few times. The chain couples TRBV6-5 to TRBJ1-2; D is unresolved. Trimming left V 0 bases short and J 2 bases short, with 10 bases between. This CDR3 spans 15 amino acids. Germline lookup yields CDR1 MNHEY and CDR2 SVGAGI. As DNA, the CDR3 is TGTGCCAGCAGTTACTCGAACAGTATAAACTATGGCTACACCTTC. Translating it yields CASSYSNSINYGYTF.

The V gene is TRBV19, the J gene TRBJ1-1, with D maybe TRBD1 (6 bases). V gave up 5 bases and J gave up 3 bases, with 13 bases separating them. CDR1 is LNHDA and CDR2 is SQIVND in the germline V gene (reference sequence). This CDR3 region has 14 residues. This CDR3 reads CASSVRGVDTEAFF. CDR3 sequence (DNA): TGTGCCAGTAGTGTCAGGGGTGTCGACACTGAAGCTTTCTTT. The entire variable domain, with the rest obtained from reference TRBV19 and TRBJ1-1, is as follows: DGGITQSPKYLFRKEGQNVTLSCEQNLNHDAMYWYRQDPGQGLRLIYYSQIVNDFQKGDIAEGYSVSREKKESFPLTVTSAQKNPTAFYLCASSVRGVDTEAFFGQGTRLTVV.

The gene calls are TRBV7-8 and TRBJ2-1, with D possibly TRBD2 on 5 matching bases. V dropped 5 bases and J dropped 2 bases, with 13 bases sitting between them. The CDR3 length is 15 residues. Per germline, CDR1 SGHVS and CDR2 FQNEAQ. The CDR3 nucleotides read TGTGCCAGCAGCCTAGATGCGGGCGCCTACAATGAGCAGTTCTTC. Translation: CASSLDAGAYNEQFF.

The V call is TRBV6-5, the J call TRBJ2-1; 8 positions agree with TRBD2. Trimming took 4 bases from V and 4 from J; bases not matched to a gene: 6. The CDR3 covers 15 residues. The germline gives CDR1 MNHEY, CDR2 SVGAGI. The CDR3 reads CASSLLAGPYNEQFF. CDR3 sequence (DNA): TGTGCCAGCAGTTTGTTAGCGGGGCCGTACAATGAGCAGTTCTTC.

This sequence joins TRBV5-1 and TRBJ2-2, with 9 bases fitting TRBD1. This CDR3 has 16 residues. With V trimmed by 1 base and J by 5 bases, 6 bases remained unmatched. The V gene's germline CDR1 is SGHRS and CDR2 YFSETQ. The CDR3 spells CASSLSGDRATGELFF. CDR3 coding DNA: TGCGCCAGCAGCTTGAGTGGGGACAGGGCTACCGGGGAGCTGTTTTTT.

This clone was detected a few times. The chain links TRBV19 to TRBJ2-4; 8 bases align to TRBD1. From germline, CDR1 is LNHDA and CDR2 SQIVND (reference sequence). J gave up 6 bases and V 3 bases, and 4 bases lay outside the gene matches. The CDR3 sequence is 14 residues long. The CDR3 DNA reads TGTGCCAGTAGTATTGGACAGGGTAGAAACATTCAGTACTTC. It codes for CASSIGQGRNIQYF.

This clone has a single count. The chain employs TRBV19 and TRBJ1-1; 7 nucleotides match TRBD1. Germline loops: CDR1 LNHDA, CDR2 SQIVND (reference sequence). The ends lost 3 bases at V and 5 bases at J; junction bases unmatched: 6. The CDR3 covers 14 residues. CDR3: CASSIRAGGTEAFF. Here the CDR3 DNA reads TGTGCCAGTAGTATTCGGGCAGGGGGGACTGAAGCTTTCTTT.

The chain is built from TRBV7-2 and TRBJ1-2; D remains ambiguous. V was shortened by 5 bases and J by 8 bases, with 15 bases between the two germline ends. Germline CDR1 SGHTA, CDR2 FQGNSA. The CDR3 length is 13 residues. CDR3 nucleotide sequence: TGTGCCAGCAGCCCCCTTTCCGCGGGAGGCTACACCTTC. Residues: CASSPLSAGGYTF.

The table lists this clone with a few counts. V usage is TRBV19 and J usage is TRBJ2-2; 11 nucleotides line up with TRBD2. This CDR3 comprises 14 residues. The V gene end was trimmed by 9 bases and the J gene end by 5 bases; junction bases not matched to a gene: 5. The V gene's germline CDR1 is LNHDA and CDR2 SQIVND (reference sequence). CDR3 sequence: CASYSGGATGELFF. The CDR3 region has the DNA TGTGCCAGCTATAGCGGGGGGGCGACCGGGGAGCTGTTTTTT.